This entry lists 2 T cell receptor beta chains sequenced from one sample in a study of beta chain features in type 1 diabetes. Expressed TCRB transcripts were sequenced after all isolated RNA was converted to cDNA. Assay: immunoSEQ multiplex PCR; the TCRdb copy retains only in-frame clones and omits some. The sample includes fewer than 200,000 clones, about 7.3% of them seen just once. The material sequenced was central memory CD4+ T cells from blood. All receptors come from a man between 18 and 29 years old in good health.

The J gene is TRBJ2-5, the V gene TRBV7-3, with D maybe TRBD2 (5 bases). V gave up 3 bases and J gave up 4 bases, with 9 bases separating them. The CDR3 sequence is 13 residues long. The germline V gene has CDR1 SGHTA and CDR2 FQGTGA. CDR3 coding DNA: TGTGCCAGCAGCTTCGGGGTCCGAGAGACCCAGTACTTC. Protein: CASSFGVRETQYF.

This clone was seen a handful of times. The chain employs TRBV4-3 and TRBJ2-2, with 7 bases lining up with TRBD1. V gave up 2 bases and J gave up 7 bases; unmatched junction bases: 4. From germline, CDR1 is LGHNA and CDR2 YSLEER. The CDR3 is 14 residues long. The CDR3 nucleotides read TGCGCCAGCAGCCAAAACAGGGGATTCGGGGAGCTGTTTTTT. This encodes CASSQNRGFGELFF.